What follows are 4 T cell receptor beta chains derived from one specimen sequenced in a study of blood T cell repertoires in COVID-19. Here immunoSEQ multiplex PCR was the method, and the copy in TCRdb shows in-frame clones only, minus some. Among 490,000 or so clones listed, more than 75% were seen once. Specimen: PBMCs or T cells enriched from blood (not recorded which). These receptors were obtained from a woman between 40 and 55 years old who had recovered from COVID-19.

The chain carries TRBV29-1 and TRBJ1-2, with TRBD1 matching over 7 bases. The junction had 8 bases not matched to a gene; V was cut back by 6 bases and J by 7 bases. The CDR3 has 12 residues. CDR1 and CDR2 (germline): SQVTM, ANQGSEA. For the CDR3, the DNA is TGCAGCGTATCCTACAGGGGAGGTGGCTACACCTTC. This translates into CSVSYRGGGYTF.

The chain couples TRBV27 to TRBJ1-5; D uncertain. The V end was cut by 7 bases, the J end by 9 bases, with 16 bases between. CDR1 is MNHEY and CDR2 is SMNVEV in the germline V gene (reference sequence). This CDR3 has 13 residues. Here the CDR3 reads CASTMVAVGPQHF. CDR3 in DNA: TGTGCCAGCACCATGGTAGCGGTAGGGCCCCAGCATTTT.

The chain has TRBV7-9 and TRBJ2-7; TRBD1 might be the D (5 bases). The V end was cut by 0 bases, the J end by 5 bases, with 11 bases between. Germline V gene lookup returns CDR1 SEHNR and CDR2 FQNEAQ (reference sequence). This CDR3 is 14 amino acids long. This CDR3 is CASSLAGAPHEQYF. In DNA, the CDR3 is TGTGCCAGCAGCTTAGCAGGGGCGCCCCACGAGCAGTACTTC. Full variable domain (remainder filled in from reference TRBV7-9 and TRBJ2-7): DTGVSQNPRHKITKRGQNVTFRCDPISEHNRLYWYRQTLGQGPEFLTYFQNEAQLEKSRLLSDRFSAERPKGSFSTLEIQRTEQGDSAMYLCASSLAGAPHEQYFGPGTRLTVT.

The V gene is TRBV29-1, the J gene TRBJ1-1, with no clear D. V shed 7 bases and J shed 0 bases, with 9 bases lying between them. From germline, CDR1 is SQVTM and CDR2 ANQGSEA. The CDR3 consists of 12 residues. CDR3 coding DNA: TGCAGCGGGCAAACAGTGAACACTGAAGCTTTCTTT. Amino acids: CSGQTVNTEAFF.